This is a list of T cell receptor beta chains from one sample in a study of cytotoxic CD8 clonotypes in ibrutinib-treated CLL. Using immunoSEQ multiplex PCR, the repertoire was profiled, and TCRdb retains in-frame clones only, with some absent. The sample comprises around 330,000 clones, 60% to 80% of which are singletons, and just under 6.5% rests with the top ten. This specimen was PBMCs, taken after 36 months of ibrutinib treatment. Receptor source: a human donor with chronic lymphocytic leukemia. CDR3s include the opening cysteine and the closing phenylalanine or tryptophan. Fields, in order: D gene, J gene, clone size, V gene, CDR3 protein, CDR3 DNA. The D gene is left open where the match is weak. Rows give clone size only sometimes, using once, few, many, or a class for an expanded clone.

NA TRBJ1-4 NA TRBV7-6 CASSLFPYRVGDEKLFF TGTGCCAGCAGCTTATTCCCTTACAGGGTCGGGGATGAAAAACTGTTTTTT
NA TRBJ1-6 once TRBV2 CASKWGGGSDSPLHF TGTGCCAGCAAATGGGGGGGAGGTTCGGATTCACCCCTCCACTTT
TRBD1 TRBJ1-2 NA TRBV7-2 CASSLNRGLGYTF TGTGCCAGCAGCTTAAATAGGGGGCTTGGCTACACCTTC
NA TRBJ2-7 NA TRBV9 CASSEPESSLYF TGTGCCAGCAGCGAGCCGGAGAGCAGTTTATACTTC
NA TRBJ1-2 NA TRBV5-4 CASSLAAGYGYTF TGTGCCAGCAGCTTGGCGGCAGGCTATGGCTACACCTTC
TRBD1 TRBJ1-2 NA TRBV19 CASLTRLGTGEYGYTF TGTGCCAGTCTCACTCGGCTCGGGACAGGGGAATATGGCTACACCTTC
TRBD2 TRBJ2-3 NA TRBV4-3 CASSQDKSGRAHF TGCGCCAGCAGCCAAGATAAGAGCGGGAGGGCCCATTTT
TRBD1 TRBJ2-3 NA TRBV19 CASSRTGQGAHTDTQYF TGTGCCAGTAGTCGTACGGGACAGGGGGCTCACACAGATACGCAGTATTTT
TRBD2 TRBJ2-7 NA TRBV15 CATRRERGTYEQYF TGTGCCACCAGGCGGGAGCGGGGGACCTACGAGCAGTACTTC
NA TRBJ2-1 few TRBV29-1 CSVGHEQFF TGCAGCGTTGGCCATGAGCAGTTCTTC
NA TRBJ2-1 NA TRBV4-1 CASSQVTGNYNEQFF TGCGCCAGCAGCCAAGTTACAGGGAACTACAATGAGCAGTTCTTC
NA TRBJ1-3 once TRBV6-6 CASSYEGTPNTIYF TGTGCCAGCAGTTACGAAGGGACCCCAAACACCATATATTTT
NA TRBJ2-2 NA TRBV11-3 CASSLDQISGELFF TGTGCCAGCAGCTTAGATCAAATCTCCGGGGAGCTGTTTTTT
TRBD2 TRBJ2-1 NA TRBV11-2 CASSLRLAGGNEQFF TGTGCCAGCAGCTTAAGACTAGCGGGGGGCAATGAGCAGTTCTTC
TRBD1 TRBJ2-1 few TRBV7-7 CASSQGQGPYNEQFF TGTGCCAGCAGCCAGGGACAGGGCCCCTACAATGAGCAGTTCTTC
NA TRBJ2-5 NA TRBV7-3 CASSGGASETQYF TGTGCCAGCAGCGGGGGGGCCAGTGAGACCCAGTACTTC